This T cell receptor beta chain was profiled in a study of tumor-infiltrating lymphocytes in localized non-small cell lung cancer. Study at large: Tumor tissue and non-adjacent uninvolved lung came from each patient.

This clone was detected only once. The table came from immunoSEQ multiplex PCR; TCRdb's copy has only in-frame clones and leaves some out. The data show 13,000 to 15,000 clones, with around 65% seen just once and approximately 24% held by the top ten. J lost 8 bases, V lost 5 bases, and 8 bases had no gene match. The germline V gene has CDR1 GTSNPN and CDR2 SVGIG (reference sequence). The CDR3 has 13 amino acids. Material for sequencing was uninvolved lung tissue not adjacent to the tumor. The J gene is TRBJ2-2, the V gene TRBV30; TRBD1 agrees at 7 bases. This TCR was sampled from a human donor with non-small cell lung cancer. The CDR3, as DNA: TGTGCCTGGCCGAGACAGGGCTCGGGGGAGCTGTTTTTT. Translated, it gives CAWPRQGSGELFF.